Below, 32 T cell receptor beta chains from the same sample are listed, as sequenced in a study of identical twins. In TCRdb, the 5' RACE reads were re-called with MiXCR into one record per CDR3 protein. The top ten hold 5% to 6% of the sample, which has over 200,000 distinct CDR3 sequences, around a tenth seen once. The sequenced sample was memory (CD45RO+) T cells sorted from blood. These receptors were taken from a woman between 18 and 30 years old in good health.

This clonotype was found many times. The chain links TRBV5-1 to TRBJ2-3; no firm D call. Trimming pared 0 bases from V and 4 bases from J, leaving 3 bases between. CDR1 and CDR2 from the germline V gene are SGHRS and YFSETQ. CDR3 length equals 12 residues. The DNA of the CDR3 is TGCGCCAGCAGCTTGGAGTCAGATACGCAGTATTTT. Its translation: CASSLESDTQYF.

This clonotype was counted between two and nine times. This chain uses TRBV6-2 or TRBV6-3 with TRBJ2-2; D possibly corresponds to TRBD2 (6 bases). Germline-derived CDR1 and CDR2 are MNHEY and SVGEGT. V lost 4 bases, J lost 6 bases, and 18 bases lay in between. The CDR3 consists of 16 residues. CDR3 residues: CASSSYVGSRSGELFF. The CDR3 nucleotides read TGTGCCAGCAGTTCCTACGTCGGGAGTCGGTCCGGGGAGCTGTTTTTT.

This clonotype appeared many times. The gene calls are TRBV7-8 and TRBJ2-3, with D perhaps TRBD2 (5 bases). This CDR3 is built from 16 residues. V dropped 4 bases and J dropped 2 bases, with 16 bases sitting between them. Germline V lookup: CDR1 SGHVS, CDR2 FQNEAQ. The CDR3 here is CASSSWTSAYTDTQYF. The DNA of the CDR3 is TGTGCCAGCAGCTCCTGGACTTCGGCTTACACAGATACGCAGTATTTT.

The J gene is TRBJ2-7, the V gene TRBV5-1; D call uncertain. The CDR3 spans 13 residues. V lost 5 bases and J 6 bases, leaving 15 bases between the germline ends. Germline V CDR1 and CDR2: SGHRS, YFSETQ. CDR3 nucleotides: TGCGCCAGCAGGGACCAAGCGCCGGGCGAGCAGTACTTC. It encodes CASRDQAPGEQYF.

This clonotype was detected many times. This chain joins TRBV7-9 and TRBJ2-3; no clear D gene. V was shortened by 1 base and J by 6 bases, with 2 bases between the two germline ends. Looked up from germline, CDR1 is SEHNR and CDR2 is FQNEAQ (reference sequence). CDR3 length: 11 amino acids. The CDR3 is CASSLVDTQYF. The CDR3, as DNA: TGTGCCAGCAGCTTAGTGGATACGCAGTATTTT.

The V call is TRBV10-2, the J call TRBJ2-2; 12 nucleotides line up with TRBD2. The CDR3 extends over 13 amino acids. V trimming: 8 bases; J trimming: 7 bases; junction bases outside the gene matches: 2. Looked up from germline, CDR1 is WSHSY and CDR2 is SAAADI. CDR3 residues: CASLGLAGGELFF. The CDR3 region has the DNA TGCGCCAGCCTGGGACTAGCGGGCGGGGAGCTGTTTTTT.

This clonotype was seen repeatedly, ten times or more. The V call is TRBV27, the J call TRBJ2-7, with D possibly TRBD2 on 5 matching bases. This CDR3 is 15 amino acids long. V was shortened by 4 bases and J by 2 bases, with 15 bases between the two germline ends. Germline lookup yields CDR1 MNHEY and CDR2 SMNVEV (reference sequence). The CDR3 bases are TGTGCCAGCAGTTCCCCCTCGCGCGGGCCCTACGAGCAGTACTTC. Protein sequence: CASSSPSRGPYEQYF.

The table lists this clonotype with many counts. The gene calls are TRBV11-2 and TRBJ2-1; D remains unclear. The germline V gene has CDR1 SGHAT and CDR2 FQNNGV. The V end was cut by 0 bases, the J end by 14 bases, with 17 bases between. The CDR3 has 14 amino acids. As DNA, the CDR3 is TGTGCCAGCAGCTTAGACGGACGAAAAACCAAGGAGTTCTTC. Translated: CASSLDGRKTKEFF.

This clonotype was observed a few times. The chain carries TRBV12-3 or TRBV12-4 and TRBJ1-5; possible D gene TRBD1, 6 bases. The CDR3 runs 13 residues. The V end lost 6 bases, the J end lost 9 bases, and 15 bases lay between the germline ends. The CDR3 DNA is TGTGCCAGCAGATCAGCCCAGGGGATGCCCCAGCATTTT. As protein: CASRSAQGMPQHF.

J is TRBJ2-2 and V is TRBV18; tentatively, D is TRBD1 or TRBD2 (5 bases each). The germline V gene encodes CDR1 KGHSH and CDR2 LQKENI. The CDR3 sequence is 15 residues long. Trimming took off 5 bases at V and 5 bases at J, with 15 bases between the two ends. The CDR3 coding sequence is TGTGCCAGCTCAGCGAACTGGGGACCTACCGGGGAGCTGTTTTTT. Residues: CASSANWGPTGELFF.

This clonotype was counted at least ten times. The V gene is TRBV6-5, the J gene TRBJ1-2; 7 bases are a match to TRBD1. The CDR3 is 13 residues long. Trimming removed 7 bases from V and 3 bases from J; junction bases left unmatched: 5. Germline V CDR1 and CDR2: MNHEY, SVGAGI. The CDR3 spells CASTVQGDYGYTF. CDR3 bases: TGTGCCAGCACCGTTCAGGGGGACTATGGCTACACCTTC.

This clonotype was found a few times. The chain couples TRBV5-6 to TRBJ2-3; D is perhaps TRBD1 or TRBD2 (6 bases each). Germline lookup yields CDR1 SGHDT and CDR2 YYEEEE. This CDR3 has 15 residues. V lost 4 bases to trimming and J lost 3 bases, with 15 bases between them. CDR3 residues: CASSRGTRWTDTQYF. CDR3 sequence (DNA): TGTGCCAGCAGCCGGGGGACAAGATGGACAGATACGCAGTATTTT. Together with reference TRBV5-6 and TRBJ2-3, the CDR3 gives the full variable domain: DAGVTQSPTHLIKTRGQQVTLRCSPKSGHDTVSWYQQALGQGPQFIFQYYEEEERQRGNFPDRFSGHQFPNYSSELNVNALLLGDSALYLCASSRGTRWTDTQYFGPGTRLTVL.

This clonotype was recorded a few times. The chain uses TRBV7-9 and TRBJ1-6; D unclear. Looked up from germline, CDR1 is SEHNR and CDR2 is FQNEAQ (reference sequence). The ends were cut back, 1 base at V and 6 bases at J, with 7 bases in the middle. The CDR3 is 14 amino acids. The chain's CDR3 is CASSLVQFNSPLHF. DNA of the CDR3: TGTGCCAGCAGCTTAGTTCAGTTTAATTCACCCCTCCACTTT.

V usage is TRBV7-7 and J usage is TRBJ2-2, with TRBD2 matching 9 bases. Germline V lookup: CDR1 SSHAT, CDR2 FNYEAQ (reference sequence). Unmatched junction bases numbered 5, after V lost 5 bases and J lost 1 base. The CDR3 covers 16 residues. The CDR3 sequence: CASSLSTSGNTGELFF. The DNA of the CDR3 is TGTGCCAGCAGCCTATCGACTAGCGGGAACACCGGGGAGCTGTTTTTT.

The CDR3 sequence: CASSYGTGKNIQYF. The CDR3 coding sequence is TGTGCCAGCAGTTACGGGACAGGAAAAAACATTCAGTACTTC. The chain couples TRBV6-5 to TRBJ2-4, with 8 bases fitting TRBD1. Trimming took 2 bases from V and 4 from J; bases not matched to a gene: 1. Germline values: CDR1 MNHEY, CDR2 SVGAGI. CDR3 length: 14 residues.

This clonotype was observed a handful of times. The V gene is TRBV7-2, the J gene TRBJ2-1, with TRBD2 matching over 10 bases. The germline V gene has CDR1 SGHTA and CDR2 FQGNSA. The trim removed 0 bases at V and 9 bases at J, leaving 2 bases unmatched. This CDR3 region has 14 residues. CDR3 nucleotide sequence: TGTGCCAGCAGCTTAGCCCTAGCGGGAGTTGAGCAGTTCTTC. Protein product: CASSLALAGVEQFF.

This clonotype was seen a handful of times. The chain has TRBV5-4 and TRBJ2-2, with D tentatively TRBD2 (5 bases). Germline CDR1 is SGHNT and CDR2 is YYREEE (reference sequence). V gave up 7 bases and J gave up 0 bases, with 19 bases separating them. The length of the CDR3 is 17 residues. CDR3 loop: CASARTLENANTGELFF. CDR3 in DNA: TGTGCCAGCGCACGAACACTAGAAAACGCGAACACCGGGGAGCTGTTTTTT.

This clonotype was found a few times. V and J are TRBV28 and TRBJ2-7, with TRBD2 identical over 8 bases. Germline V gene sequence: CDR1 MDHEN, CDR2 SYDVKM. The CDR3 covers 15 residues. The J segment lost 3 bases and the V segment lost 1 base, leaving 5 bases of the junction unmatched. CDR3 sequence: CASSLSGTSFYEQYF. The CDR3 coding sequence is TGTGCCAGCAGTTTATCCGGGACTAGTTTCTACGAGCAGTACTTC.

The chain uses TRBV5-4 and TRBJ2-3, with D perhaps assigned TRBD1 or TRBD2 (5 bases each). The CDR3 length is 16 residues. Trimming pared 4 bases from V and 6 bases from J, leaving 21 bases between. Germline V gene lookup returns CDR1 SGHNT and CDR2 YYREEE (reference sequence). The CDR3 loop is CASSQGVSRAADTQYF. The CDR3 region has the DNA TGTGCCAGCAGCCAGGGAGTCTCTCGAGCAGCCGATACGCAGTATTTT.

The chain links TRBV7-2 to TRBJ2-5; TRBD1 matches 8 bases. Trimming removed 6 bases from V and 4 bases from J; junction bases left unmatched: 7. Germline loops: CDR1 SGHTA, CDR2 FQGNSA. This CDR3 region has 14 residues. The CDR3: CASRRTGGVETQYF. Written as DNA, the CDR3 is TGTGCCAGCAGACGAACAGGGGGAGTAGAGACCCAGTACTTC. Full variable domain (outside the CDR3, taken from reference TRBV7-2 and TRBJ2-5): GAGVSQSPSNKVTEKGKDVELRCDPISGHTALYWYRQSLGQGLEFLIYFQGNSAPDKSGLPSDRFSAERTGGSVSTLTIQRTQQEDSAVYLCASRRTGGVETQYFGPGTRLLVL.

This clonotype was recorded a few times. The chain has TRBV5-1 and TRBJ2-1, with a possible D match to TRBD2 (5 bases). This CDR3 has 12 amino acids. Between the trimmed V and J ends, which lost 6 bases and 9 bases, there was a span of 13 bases. Per the germline V gene, CDR1 is SGHRS and CDR2 is YFSETQ. The CDR3 region is CASTAGGGEQFF. Written as DNA, the CDR3 is TGCGCCAGCACCGCGGGTGGTGGTGAGCAGTTCTTC.

The V and J genes are TRBV5-5 and TRBJ1-1; no definite D call. Germline-derived CDR1 and CDR2 are SGHKS and YYEKEE (reference sequence). The CDR3 is made up of 13 amino acids. V shed 4 bases and J shed 4 bases, with 11 bases lying between them. This CDR3 is CASSIRRGTEAFF. For the CDR3, the DNA is TGTGCCAGCAGCATTCGACGGGGCACTGAAGCTTTCTTT.

This clonotype was found many times. This rearrangement joins TRBV11-2 to TRBJ2-7; the D gene is possibly TRBD1 (5 bases). With 5 bases removed from V and 3 bases from J, the gap between germline ends came to 8 bases. CDR3 length: 12 amino acids. Germline loops: CDR1 SGHAT, CDR2 FQNNGV. The CDR3 here is CASSLGHYEQYF. CDR3 sequence (DNA): TGTGCCAGCAGCCTTGGACACTACGAGCAGTACTTC.

This clonotype was recorded a few times. V gene TRBV9 combines with J gene TRBJ2-4; perhaps TRBD2 as D (6 bases). Between the trimmed V and J ends, which lost 0 bases and 3 bases, there was a span of 16 bases. The CDR3 covers 17 residues. The germline gives CDR1 SGDLS, CDR2 YYNGEE. This CDR3 reads CASSVAPVARGKNIQYF. Written as DNA, the CDR3 is TGTGCCAGCAGCGTAGCTCCCGTGGCGCGGGGCAAAAACATTCAGTACTTC.

This clonotype was observed a few times. The chain carries TRBV10-3 and TRBJ1-2; D is undetermined. CDR3 length: 11 amino acids. V was cut by 3 bases and J by 5 bases, with 4 bases left in between. The germline CDR1 and CDR2 sequences are ENHRY and SYGVKD. The CDR3 coding sequence is TGTGCCATCAGTGAACAGTATGGCTACACCTTC. Its protein product is CAISEQYGYTF.

This clonotype was picked up many times. The chain is built from TRBV6-6 and TRBJ2-3, with D hard to call. CDR1 and CDR2 from the germline V gene are MNHNY and SVGAGI (reference sequence). V was shortened by 10 bases and J by 2 bases, with 10 bases between the two germline ends. CDR3 length equals 12 residues. CDR3 sequence reads: CATGADTDTQYF. As DNA, the CDR3 is TGTGCCACCGGAGCCGACACAGATACGCAGTATTTT.

This clonotype was seen repeatedly, ten times or more. The chain links TRBV5-1 to TRBJ1-2; D is perhaps TRBD1 (5 bases). Germline V CDR1 and CDR2: SGHRS, YFSETQ. This CDR3 spans 15 amino acids. V was shortened by 6 bases and J by 4 bases, with 19 bases between the two germline ends. As DNA, the CDR3 is TGCGCCAGCAAGTTCGGGGCCCTACCGGGCTATGGCTACACCTTC. Its protein product is CASKFGALPGYGYTF.

There are a few counts of this clonotype. The chain employs TRBV6-5 and TRBJ2-3; D remains ambiguous. Germline CDR1 reads MNHEY; CDR2 reads SVGAGI. This CDR3 has 14 amino acids. V was pared by 2 bases and J by 4 bases, with 10 bases between. The CDR3 reads CASSYLSPADTQYF. CDR3 coding DNA: TGTGCCAGCAGTTACCTCAGTCCTGCAGATACGCAGTATTTT.

A few counts support this clonotype. CDR3: CASSFAAGGPGDTQYF. In DNA, the CDR3 is TGCGCCAGCAGCTTTGCAGCGGGGGGGCCCGGAGATACGCAGTATTTT. V usage is TRBV5-1 and J usage is TRBJ2-3; 10 positions match TRBD2. This CDR3 has 16 amino acids. Germline CDR1 is SGHRS and CDR2 is YFSETQ. Trimming cost V 2 bases and J 5 bases; bases outside gene matches: 8.

J is TRBJ1-2 and V is TRBV20-1; 7 bases are a match to TRBD1. The CDR3 is 14 amino acids. Germline-derived CDR1 and CDR2 are DFQATT and SNEGSKA (reference sequence). After removal of 6 bases from V and 5 bases from J, the junction contained 12 bases not matched to a gene. The CDR3 reads CSARRAAQGYGYTF. CDR3 nucleotide sequence: TGCAGTGCCCGCCGGGCGGCACAGGGGTATGGCTACACCTTC.

This clonotype was observed a handful of times. V gene TRBV12-3 or TRBV12-4 combines with J gene TRBJ1-6; possible D gene TRBD1, 5 bases. Trimming left V 2 bases short and J 8 bases short, with 10 bases between. The CDR3 runs to 14 residues. This chain's CDR3 is CASSLLGGDSPLHF. CDR3 nucleotides: TGTGCCAGCAGTTTATTGGGGGGAGATTCACCCCTCCACTTT.

On this clonotype: This sequence may be a read error, since a much larger clone differs from it by one base. This sequence joins TRBV5-1 and TRBJ2-7; TRBD1 matches at 7 bases. Looked up from germline, CDR1 is SGHRS and CDR2 is YFSETQ. This CDR3 has 13 amino acids. This CDR3 is CAGSPGTENEQYF. DNA for the CDR3: TGCGCCGGCAGCCCCGGGACAGAAAACGAGCAGTACTTC. The full variable domain, with the rest looked up from reference TRBV5-1 and TRBJ2-7, is KAGVTQTPRYLIKTRGQQVTLSCSPISGHRSVSWYQQTPGQGLQFLFEYFSETQRNKGNFPGRFSGRQFSNSRSEMNVSTLELGDSALYLCAGSPGTENEQYFGPGTRLTVT.